One and the same sample provided the 32 T cell receptor beta chains below, sequenced in a study of beta chain features in type 1 diabetes. cDNA synthesis used the whole RNA isolate, giving expressed TCRB sequences. This table comes from immunoSEQ multiplex PCR, and its TCRdb copy is limited to in-frame clones, with some not included. Among around 170,000 clones, approximately 8.8% were seen once, and the ten largest hold 0.7%. The study, taken as a whole, reports: Moderate but significant shortening of TCRB CDR3s was recorded in all four CD4+ subsets from Type 1 diabetes patients.

Their antigen targets remain unknown. Sequencing was done on a sample of central memory CD4+ T cells from blood. These receptors all stem from a woman between 25 and 40 years old with type 1 diabetes.

Note on this clone: An end of the junction does not agree with germline; a read error may underlie this. The genes are TRBV7-7 and TRBJ2-1, with TRBD2 matching over 11 bases. Looked up from germline, CDR1 is SSHAT and CDR2 is FNYEAQ (reference sequence). The CDR3 is made up of 15 amino acids. CDR3 loop: CASSLGTSGYNEQFF. CDR3 nucleotide sequence: TGTGCTAGCAGCCTCGGGACTAGCGGTTACAATGAGCAGTTCTTC. The complete variable domain, with remaining parts taken from reference TRBV7-7 and TRBJ2-1, reads GAGVSQSPRYKVTKRGQDVTLRCDPISSHATLYWYQQALGQGPEFLTYFNYEAQPDKSGLPSDRFSAERPEGSISTLTIQRTEQRDSAMYRCASSLGTSGYNEQFFGPGTRLTVL.

The chain recombines TRBV11-2 with TRBJ2-7; a weak D match, TRBD2 (6 bases). The CDR3 extends over 15 amino acids. Looked up from germline, CDR1 is SGHAT and CDR2 is FQNNGV. V was clipped by 5 bases and J by 0 bases, with 14 bases between them. Here the CDR3 reads CASSLSSGDSYEQYF. In DNA, the CDR3 is TGTGCCAGCAGCCTATCATCGGGGGACTCCTACGAGCAGTACTTC.

This clone was counted between two and nine times. The V and J genes are TRBV11-2 and TRBJ2-7, with D perhaps matching TRBD1 (6 bases). The CDR3 sequence is 14 residues long. The germline gives CDR1 SGHAT, CDR2 FQNNGV. V was shortened by 4 bases and J by 1 base, with 11 bases between the two germline ends. CDR3 in amino acids: CASSSHRDSYEQYF. CDR3 nucleotides: TGTGCCAGCAGCTCCCACAGGGATTCCTACGAGCAGTACTTC.

The V and J genes are TRBV14 and TRBJ2-1; D uncertain. The ends were cut back, 0 bases at V and 0 bases at J, with 12 bases in the middle. The CDR3 runs to 17 residues. Per the germline V gene, CDR1 is SGHDN and CDR2 is FVKESK. The CDR3 sequence: CASSQDLGWYSYNEQFF. The DNA of the CDR3 is TGTGCCAGCAGCCAAGATCTCGGGTGGTACTCCTACAATGAGCAGTTCTTC. The whole variable domain, remainder taken from reference TRBV14 and TRBJ2-1, is EAGVTQFPSHSVIEKGQTVTLRCDPISGHDNLYWYRRVMGKEIKFLLHFVKESKQDESGMPNNRFLAERTGGTYSTLKVQPAELEDSGVYFCASSQDLGWYSYNEQFFGPGTRLTVL.

The rearrangement joins TRBV19 to TRBJ1-2; the match to TRBD1 covers 8 bases. J gave up 3 bases and V 6 bases, and 9 bases lay outside the gene matches. The CDR3 loop spans 15 amino acids. Germline loops: CDR1 LNHDA, CDR2 SQIVND (reference sequence). CDR3 DNA sequence: TGTGCCAGTAGGGACAGGGTAGCGGATTACTATGGCTACACCTTC. Protein: CASRDRVADYYGYTF.

The V gene is TRBV4-1, the J gene TRBJ1-2; D remains unclear. There are 14 residues in the CDR3. The germline CDR1 and CDR2 sequences are MGHRA and YSYEKL. Trimming took 4 bases from V and 7 from J, leaving 16 bases between them. The CDR3 protein is CASSRGGRAGGYTF. CDR3 bases: TGCGCCAGCAGCCGCGGCGGACGGGCGGGTGGCTACACCTTC.

This CDR3 is CASSLVATAKNIQYF. In nucleotides, the CDR3 is TGTGCCAGCAGTTTAGTAGCGACAGCCAAAAACATTCAGTACTTC. The chain recombines TRBV28 with TRBJ2-4, with a tentative D call TRBD2 (5 bases). Germline CDR1 and CDR2: MDHEN and SYDVKM. The CDR3 has 15 amino acids. Trimming pared 2 bases from V and 0 bases from J, leaving 8 bases between.

This clone occurred a few times. V gene TRBV20-1 combines with J gene TRBJ2-5; D call uncertain. The V end lost 4 bases, the J end lost 5 bases, and 8 bases lay between the germline ends. The CDR3 is made up of 11 amino acids. CDR1 and CDR2 from the germline V gene are DFQATT and SNEGSKA (reference sequence). The CDR3 region has the DNA TGCAGTGCTAAGAGGTTTGAGACCCAGTACTTC. It is translated as CSAKRFETQYF.

CDR3 residues: CASSIGPGVEQYF. In nucleotides, the CDR3 is TGTGCCAGTAGTATAGGACCAGGGGTCGAGCAGTACTTC. The V call is TRBV19, the J call TRBJ2-7; maybe TRBD1 (6 bases). Germline CDR1 and CDR2: LNHDA and SQIVND (reference sequence). CDR3 length: 13 residues. Trimming stripped 1 base from V and 6 bases from J, with 10 bases between.

CDR3 sequence reads: CASSLDRRAGANVLTF. For the CDR3, the DNA is TGTGCCAGCAGCTTAGATAGGCGGGCTGGGGCCAACGTCCTGACTTTC. This rearrangement joins TRBV7-3 to TRBJ2-6; tentative D call: TRBD2 (5 bases). Trimming left V 2 bases short and J 2 bases short, with 10 bases between. This CDR3 is 16 amino acids long. The germline V gene encodes CDR1 SGHTA and CDR2 FQGTGA.

There are a few counts of this clone. V gene TRBV7-9 combines with J gene TRBJ2-4, with D unclear. V was trimmed by 5 bases and J by 0 bases, leaving 11 bases between them. Per germline, CDR1 SEHNR and CDR2 FQNEAQ (reference sequence). CDR3 size: 15 residues. The CDR3 DNA follows: TGTGCCAGCAGCGGAGAAAGACTAGCCAAAAACATTCAGTACTTC. This gives the protein CASSGERLAKNIQYF.

The V gene is TRBV6-6, the J gene TRBJ2-1; 9 bases agree with TRBD2. This CDR3 spans 15 amino acids. J gave up 2 bases and V 6 bases, and 5 bases lay outside the gene matches. Germline CDR1 is MNHNY and CDR2 is SVGAGI (reference sequence). The CDR3 is CASRAGGTTYNEQFF. CDR3 DNA sequence: TGTGCCAGCAGGGCGGGAGGGACCACCTACAATGAGCAGTTCTTC.

The V call is TRBV9, the J call TRBJ2-7; D not certain. The CDR3 has 12 amino acids. The ends were cut back, 3 bases at V and 1 base at J, with 5 bases in the middle. Germline CDR1 SGDLS, CDR2 YYNGEE. This chain's CDR3 is CASSATSYEQYF. CDR3 nucleotides: TGTGCCAGCAGCGCAACTTCCTACGAGCAGTACTTC.

The chain recombines TRBV28 with TRBJ2-7, with TRBD1 matching 11 bases. The ends lost 5 bases at V and 2 bases at J; junction bases unmatched: 8. Germline V gene sequence: CDR1 MDHEN, CDR2 SYDVKM. The CDR3 sequence is 16 residues long. CDR3 in amino acids: CASSPSGTGGAYEQYF. CDR3 DNA: TGTGCCAGCAGTCCCTCCGGGACAGGGGGGGCCTACGAGCAGTACTTC.

The gene calls are TRBV29-1 and TRBJ2-5, with TRBD1 matching 8 bases. This CDR3 is 11 amino acids long. CDR1 is SQVTM, CDR2 ANQGSEA, per germline. Unmatched junction bases numbered 2, after V lost 1 base and J lost 10 bases. The CDR3: CSVEGQGIQYF. The CDR3 bases are TGCAGCGTTGAAGGACAGGGGATCCAGTACTTC.

This clone has just a few counts. This sequence joins TRBV25-1 and TRBJ1-2; 11 bases map to TRBD1. This CDR3 is built from 15 residues. The ends lost 3 bases at V and 6 bases at J; junction bases unmatched: 6. In germline, CDR1 is MGHDK, CDR2 SYGVNS. The CDR3: CASSESADRGHGYTF. The CDR3 DNA reads TGTGCCAGCAGTGAGTCGGCGGACAGGGGGCATGGCTACACCTTC.

The rearrangement links TRBV28 to TRBJ2-1; possibly TRBD1 for D (5 bases). The CDR3 runs 12 residues. The V gene lost 6 bases and the J gene lost 6 bases, with 9 bases spanning the gap. Germline V gives CDR1 MDHEN, CDR2 SYDVKM. CDR3 loop: CASREGVNEQFF. For the CDR3, the DNA is TGTGCCAGCAGAGAAGGGGTCAATGAGCAGTTCTTC.

Only a few counts were recorded for this clone. This chain joins TRBV29-1 and TRBJ2-1; 7 bases match TRBD2. The CDR3 is made up of 14 amino acids. With 3 bases clipped from V and 0 bases from J, the junction kept 2 bases outside the gene matches. Germline assignment: CDR1 SQVTM and CDR2 ANQGSEA. For the CDR3, the DNA is TGCAGCGTTGAGCGGGAGAGCTCCTACAATGAGCAGTTCTTC. It yields the protein CSVERESSYNEQFF.

This clone was counted only a few times. The CDR3 loop reads CASKSLEGLTYEQYF. CDR3 nucleotides: TGTGCCAGCAAAAGTCTGGAGGGGTTGACCTACGAGCAGTACTTC. The chain employs TRBV27 and TRBJ2-7; the D gene is possibly TRBD2 (6 bases). The germline V gene encodes CDR1 MNHEY and CDR2 SMNVEV (reference sequence). The CDR3 extends over 15 amino acids. With 7 bases removed from V and 2 bases from J, the gap between germline ends came to 18 bases.

This clone was observed at least ten times. This chain links TRBV4-2 with TRBJ2-1; D unclear. Trimming pared 4 bases from V and 4 bases from J, leaving 8 bases between. The CDR3 extends over 13 amino acids. Germline lookup yields CDR1 LGHNA and CDR2 YNFKEQ. The DNA for the CDR3 is TGTGCCAGCAGCCTTGACTTTTACAATGAGCAGTTCTTC. Protein: CASSLDFYNEQFF.

J is TRBJ2-7 and V is TRBV6-5; D might be TRBD2 (5 bases). The germline gives CDR1 MNHEY, CDR2 SVGAGI. With 6 bases removed from V and 3 bases from J, the gap between germline ends came to 18 bases. CDR3 length: 15 residues. The chain's CDR3 is CASRKPGSGNYEQYF. For the CDR3, the DNA is TGTGCCAGCAGAAAACCGGGATCGGGGAACTACGAGCAGTACTTC.

In its sample, this clone was seen a few times. Here the CDR3 reads CASSLGEDRGYNQPQHF. DNA of the CDR3: TGTGCCAGCAGCTTAGGAGAGGACAGAGGGTACAATCAGCCCCAGCATTTT. This chain joins TRBV7-9 and TRBJ1-5; possibly TRBD1 for D (6 bases). V was cut by 1 base and J by 3 bases, with 16 bases left in between. The germline CDR1 and CDR2 sequences are SEHNR and FQNEAQ (reference sequence). The CDR3 sequence is 17 residues long.

The rearrangement uses TRBV7-9 and TRBJ1-2, with 7 bases identical to TRBD1. CDR1 is SEHNR and CDR2 is FQNEAQ in the germline V gene (reference sequence). The length of the CDR3 is 15 residues. Trimming cost V 4 bases and J 2 bases; bases outside gene matches: 7. The CDR3 loop reads CASSSGTEQNYGYTF. In DNA form, the CDR3 reads TGTGCCAGCAGCTCCGGGACAGAGCAAAACTATGGCTACACCTTC.

V gene TRBV6-5 combines with J gene TRBJ1-4, with D possibly matching TRBD1 (5 bases). The CDR3 length is 13 residues. The V gene's germline CDR1 is MNHEY and CDR2 SVGAGI. Trimming took 8 bases from V and 2 from J, leaving 9 bases between them. This CDR3 reads CASRGVTNEKLFF. DNA of the CDR3: TGTGCCAGCCGGGGGGTTACTAATGAAAAACTGTTTTTT.

This chain connects TRBV9 to TRBJ1-2, with 8 bases lining up with TRBD1. CDR1 is SGDLS, CDR2 YYNGEE, per germline. Trimming removed 2 bases from V and 8 bases from J; junction bases left unmatched: 8. The CDR3 has 14 residues. Written as DNA, the CDR3 is TGTGCCAGCAGCGTTGGCACAGGGGGACGGGGCTACACCTTC. Protein product: CASSVGTGGRGYTF.

The rearrangement joins TRBV9 to TRBJ2-5; TRBD2 matches at 9 bases. V lost 8 bases and J lost 3; bases outside the gene matches: 11. The CDR3 consists of 15 residues. The V gene's germline CDR1 is SGDLS and CDR2 YYNGEE. The CDR3 protein is CASQTGGRAEETQYF. The DNA of the CDR3 is TGTGCCAGTCAGACAGGCGGGAGGGCCGAAGAGACCCAGTACTTC. The full variable domain, in which reference TRBV9 and TRBJ2-5 provide the parts outside the CDR3, is DSGVTQTPKHLITATGQRVTLRCSPRSGDLSVYWYQQSLDQGLQFLIQYYNGEERAKGNILERFSAQQFPDLHSELNLSSLELGDSALYFCASQTGGRAEETQYFGPGTRLLVL.

Of note for this clone: Relative to the germline gene, one junction end is altered; a read error may explain this. The genes are TRBV30 and TRBJ2-1; perhaps TRBD2 as D (5 bases). Per germline, CDR1 GTSNPN and CDR2 SVGIG (reference sequence). The CDR3 length is 11 residues. CDR3 sequence (DNA): TGTGCCCGGAGGTCATACAATGAGCAGTTCTTC. Residues: CARRSYNEQFF.

The V and J genes are TRBV30 and TRBJ1-5, with D possibly matching TRBD1 (6 bases). V was pared by 0 bases and J by 4 bases, with 13 bases between. This CDR3 contains 15 residues. Germline V gene sequence: CDR1 GTSNPN, CDR2 SVGIG (reference sequence). CDR3 sequence reads: CAWSVQGGGNQPQHF. The CDR3 nucleotides read TGTGCCTGGAGTGTTCAAGGGGGGGGGAATCAGCCCCAGCATTTT.

This clone was counted a single time. The gene calls are TRBV6-5 and TRBJ1-2; a possible D gene is TRBD1 (6 bases). V was trimmed by 6 bases and J by 12 bases, leaving 17 bases between them. The CDR3 sequence is 12 residues long. CDR1 is MNHEY, CDR2 SVGAGI, per germline. The CDR3 region is CASRDTRTVNTF. CDR3 sequence (DNA): TGTGCCAGCAGAGATACTAGGACAGTAAACACCTTC.

The chain carries TRBV30 and TRBJ1-4, with D possibly TRBD1 on 5 matching bases. This CDR3 is 13 amino acids long. The V gene lost 2 bases and the J gene lost 4 bases, with 8 bases spanning the gap. Germline V CDR1 and CDR2: GTSNPN, SVGIG (reference sequence). The CDR3 DNA reads TGTGCCTGGAGTAGGGGCTTTAATGAAAAACTGTTTTTT. This gives the protein CAWSRGFNEKLFF.

The CDR3 sequence: CASSLGTSGYSSQYF. CDR3 DNA sequence: TGTGCCAGCAGCTTGGGCACTAGCGGATACTCCTCCCAGTACTTC. The chain has TRBV5-8 and TRBJ2-5, with 8 bases that match TRBD2. Germline CDR1 reads SGHTS; CDR2 reads YDEGEE. The trim removed 0 bases at V and 9 bases at J, leaving 10 bases unmatched. This CDR3 has 15 residues. The whole variable domain, remainder taken from reference TRBV5-8 and TRBJ2-5, is EAGVTQSPTHLIKTRGQQATLRCSPISGHTSVYWYQQALGLGLQFLLWYDEGEERNRGNFPPRFSGRQFPNYSSELNVNALELEDSALYLCASSLGTSGYSSQYFGPGTRLLVL.

With regard to this clone: This CDR3 is also generated by other DNA sequences in the sample. The chain employs TRBV7-3 and TRBJ2-3, with 7 bases lining up with TRBD1. CDR3 size: 14 residues. The V segment lost 4 bases and the J segment 1 base; nucleotides outside the gene matches: 2. The germline CDR1 and CDR2 sequences are SGHTA and FQGTGA. The CDR3 bases are TGTGCCAGCAGCTATACAGGGGGCACAGATACGCAGTATTTT. It specifies CASSYTGGTDTQYF.